This TCR beta chain is from a study of blood T cells in healthy people across ages. In the study overall: Using template switching, researchers captured about one barcoded beta molecule for each two T cells. Points from the study as a whole: Changes in expanded clonotypes were possibly confounded, as the CMV status of donors was unknown.

Then a second PCR, running about 6 to 12 cycles, was carried out with a sample-barcoded 5' primer and a J-beta primer mix. TCRdb used MiXCR to reprocess the 5' RACE reads, holding one entry per CDR3 protein. The top ten hold about 3.8% of the sample, which has approximately 1.5 million distinct CDR3 sequences, about 45% seen once. A note on this clonotype: The antigen is undetermined.

The length of the CDR3 is 16 residues. Germline CDR1 reads MNHNS; CDR2 reads SASEGT. Trimming took 6 bases from V and 3 from J; bases not matched to a gene: 10. The source material was blood. This TCR came from a woman aged 18 to 35 in good health. The J gene is TRBJ1-2, the V gene TRBV6-1; 10 bases agree with TRBD1. The CDR3 is CASSSNRGQGYYGYTF. CDR3 in DNA: TGTGCCAGCAGCTCCAATAGGGGACAGGGGTACTATGGCTACACCTTC.